This entry lists 17 T cell receptor beta chains sequenced from one sample in a study of CD8+ T cells in alopecia areata. Treatment described: oral pan-JAK inhibitor, 5-10 mg twice daily. Isolated RNA was reverse transcribed into cDNA used as the sequencing template. Using immunoSEQ multiplex PCR, the repertoire was profiled, and TCRdb retains in-frame clones only, with some absent. The table includes about 140,000 clones, 54% detected once. The sequenced sample was CD8+ T cells sorted from blood, obtained at week 4, from a patient treated with tofacitinib. These receptors were obtained from a human donor with alopecia areata.

V and J are TRBV4-1 and TRBJ2-7; D is perhaps TRBD2 (5 bases). Germline V gives CDR1 MGHRA, CDR2 YSYEKL. The V gene lost 2 bases and the J gene lost 0 bases, with 8 bases spanning the gap. The CDR3 has 14 residues. DNA of the CDR3: TGCGCCAGCAGCCAAAGCGGCCTCTCCTACGAGCAGTACTTC. It specifies CASSQSGLSYEQYF.

This clone was found once. V and J are TRBV6-1 and TRBJ2-7; the D gene is possibly TRBD2 (6 bases). Between the trimmed V and J ends, which lost 1 base and 2 bases, there was a span of 12 bases. CDR1 MNHNS and CDR2 SASEGT come from the germline V gene. The CDR3 contains 15 residues. CDR3 amino acids: CASSEGWGVPYEQYF. CDR3 sequence (DNA): TGTGCCAGCAGTGAAGGGTGGGGGGTGCCCTACGAGCAGTACTTC.

The genes are TRBV5-4 and TRBJ2-7; D gene ambiguous. Germline loops: CDR1 SGHNT, CDR2 YYREEE (reference sequence). The V gene lost 4 bases and the J gene lost 5 bases, with 16 bases spanning the gap. This CDR3 is 14 amino acids long. This CDR3 is CASSPEAPPDEQYF. As DNA, the CDR3 is TGTGCCAGCAGCCCTGAGGCCCCGCCGGACGAGCAGTACTTC.

The chain links TRBV7-8 to TRBJ1-1; D is unclear. The V and J ends lost 5 bases and 2 bases respectively, with 9 bases between them. Germline V gene sequence: CDR1 SGHVS, CDR2 FQNEAQ. The CDR3 is 13 amino acids. The CDR3 nucleotides read TGTGCCAGCAGCCTTCCAAGAAACACTGAAGCTTTCTTT. Its protein is CASSLPRNTEAFF.

J is TRBJ1-6 and V is TRBV30; D not resolved. CDR1 and CDR2 (germline): GTSNPN, SVGIG (reference sequence). The ends were cut back, 5 bases at V and 7 bases at J, with 12 bases in the middle. The CDR3 length is 13 residues. In DNA form, the CDR3 reads TGTGCCTGGGGCTACGGGTCGAATTCACCCCTCCACTTT. It yields the protein CAWGYGSNSPLHF.

The chain uses TRBV29-1 and TRBJ2-7; D not resolved. The length of the CDR3 is 14 residues. Trimming stripped 0 bases from V and 1 base from J, with 10 bases between. Germline V gene sequence: CDR1 SQVTM, CDR2 ANQGSEA. The CDR3 loop is CSVEERLESYEQYF. For the CDR3, the DNA is TGCAGCGTTGAAGAACGATTAGAGTCCTACGAGCAGTACTTC.

The gene calls are TRBV9 and TRBJ1-1; D is perhaps TRBD1 (5 bases). The germline V and J ends were trimmed by 5 bases and 0 bases, with 14 bases remaining between them. The germline V gene encodes CDR1 SGDLS and CDR2 YYNGEE. The CDR3 covers 15 residues. CDR3 nucleotide sequence: TGTGCCAGCAGTCGCTTGGGACGCGTGAACACTGAAGCTTTCTTT. As protein: CASSRLGRVNTEAFF.

This sequence joins TRBV7-6 and TRBJ2-7; weak D call: TRBD2 (6 bases). The CDR3 sequence is 15 residues long. The germline gives CDR1 SGHVS, CDR2 FNYEAQ. V lost 5 bases, J lost 3 bases, and 17 bases lay in between. CDR3 sequence: CASSPRAGSVYEQYF. DNA of the CDR3: TGTGCCAGCAGCCCCCGGGCGGGATCAGTCTACGAGCAGTACTTC.

As to this clone: The junction departs from germline at one end; a sequencing error may be responsible. The chain has TRBV23-1 and TRBJ2-5; tentative D call: TRBD1 (8 bases). TRBV23-1 is an ORF; its function is uncertain. The length of the CDR3 is 17 residues. The CDR3 nucleotides are TGCGCCAGCAGTAGGGGGGGCGAGGGACAGGACCGAGAGGCCCAGTACTTC. This sequence encodes CASSRGGEGQDREAQYF.

V and J are TRBV27 and TRBJ1-2, with 9 positions matching TRBD1. This CDR3 has 14 residues. Unmatched junction bases numbered 6, after V lost 6 bases and J lost 4 bases. Germline CDR1 and CDR2: MNHEY and SMNVEV (reference sequence). In nucleotides, the CDR3 is TGTGCCAGCAGCGGACAGGGGCGAAGCTATGGCTACACCTTC. Translating it yields CASSGQGRSYGYTF.

J is TRBJ1-1 and V is TRBV29-1; D uncertain. Germline V gives CDR1 SQVTM, CDR2 ANQGSEA. This CDR3 has 15 amino acids. V lost 6 bases and J lost 0, with 17 bases in between. In DNA form, the CDR3 reads TGCAGCGTGCCCCCCTTGGCTGAGATGAACACTGAAGCTTTCTTT. Its translation: CSVPPLAEMNTEAFF.

The chain has TRBV2 and TRBJ2-4, with D possibly being TRBD1 or TRBD2 (5 bases each). Trimming stripped 7 bases from V and 8 bases from J, with 12 bases between. Germline V gene data show CDR1 as SNHLY and CDR2 as FYNNEI. The CDR3 sequence is 12 residues long. The CDR3 sequence is CASTGREDIQYF. The CDR3 bases are TGTGCCAGCACGGGACGAGAAGACATTCAGTACTTC.

This rearrangement joins TRBV6-5 to TRBJ1-4, with 9 bases that match TRBD1. CDR1 MNHEY and CDR2 SVGAGI come from the germline V gene. The CDR3 loop spans 15 amino acids. Unmatched junction bases numbered 11, after V lost 5 bases and J lost 10 bases. CDR3 residues: CASSPWTGERRKLFF. The CDR3 region has the DNA TGTGCCAGCAGTCCTTGGACAGGGGAAAGGAGAAAACTGTTTTTT.

This clone was counted only a few times. The gene calls are TRBV6-5 and TRBJ2-1, with unresolved D. Trimming removed 6 bases from V and 8 bases from J, with 8 bases in between. There are 11 residues in the CDR3. Germline values: CDR1 MNHEY, CDR2 SVGAGI. The CDR3 coding sequence is TGTGCCAGCAGCCGCGGTTATGAGCAGTTCTTC. This encodes CASSRGYEQFF.

V gene TRBV5-6 combines with J gene TRBJ2-3; weak D call: TRBD2 (6 bases). The CDR3 extends over 14 amino acids. V was clipped by 2 bases and J by 8 bases, with 15 bases between them. Germline V lookup: CDR1 SGHDT, CDR2 YYEEEE. DNA of the CDR3: TGTGCCAGCAGCTTTGGCGGGGATCCAGTTACGCAGTATTTT. It yields the protein CASSFGGDPVTQYF.

This clone was observed once. This sequence joins TRBV2 and TRBJ2-7; 7 bases agree with TRBD1. Germline V gives CDR1 SNHLY, CDR2 FYNNEI. Unmatched junction bases numbered 5, after V lost 9 bases and J lost 3 bases. This CDR3 region has 12 residues. CDR3 DNA: TGTGCCAGGGGGGACAGTAGCTACGAGCAGTACTTC. Its protein is CARGDSSYEQYF.

The chain carries TRBV5-4 and TRBJ1-1; 12 nucleotides match TRBD1. The J segment lost 5 bases and the V segment lost 4 bases, leaving 9 bases of the junction unmatched. Germline CDR1 reads SGHNT; CDR2 reads YYREEE (reference sequence). The CDR3 is 16 residues long. The CDR3 DNA follows: TGTGCCAGCAGCCTGGGGACAGGGGGCGTCGGTACTGAAGCTTTCTTT. This encodes CASSLGTGGVGTEAFF.